Listed here are 23 T cell receptor beta chains from one sample, sequenced in a study of cytomegalovirus exposure and HLA in healthy donors. PCR used 60 Vbeta primers and 13 Jbeta primers. Using immunoSEQ multiplex PCR, the repertoire was profiled, and TCRdb retains in-frame clones only, with some absent. The sample contains 130,000 or so clones, around four fifths of which appear only once. The sample comprised PBMCs. These receptors were collected from a woman aged 40 to 50 in good health and CMV-seronegative.

This clone was recorded once. The rearrangement uses TRBV4-1 and TRBJ1-3; D gene unclear. Germline V lookup: CDR1 MGHRA, CDR2 YSYEKL. Deletions cut 1 base from V and 1 base from J, with 5 bases between. The CDR3 runs to 14 residues. In DNA form, the CDR3 reads TGCGCCAGCAGCCAAGTCGTATCTGGAAACACCATATATTTT. Encoded protein: CASSQVVSGNTIYF.

The chain links TRBV7-6 to TRBJ2-7, with 8 positions matching TRBD1. The CDR3 covers 15 residues. Per the germline V gene, CDR1 is SGHVS and CDR2 is FNYEAQ. J gave up 2 bases and V 4 bases, and 7 bases lay outside the gene matches. The CDR3 sequence is CASSSSTGATYEQYF. CDR3 nucleotides: TGTGCCAGCAGCTCCTCGACAGGGGCCACCTACGAGCAGTACTTC.

The chain recombines TRBV5-4 with TRBJ2-7, with D tentatively TRBD2 (8 bases). V was shortened by 4 bases and J by 7 bases, with 24 bases between the two germline ends. Germline values: CDR1 SGHNT, CDR2 YYREEE (reference sequence). The CDR3 is 16 amino acids. This chain's CDR3 is CASSRGGSSGSLEQYF. DNA for the CDR3: TGTGCCAGCAGCCGAGGGGGCTCGAGCGGGAGCCTTGAGCAGTACTTC.

The J gene is TRBJ1-1, the V gene TRBV5-4, with D possibly matching TRBD1 (5 bases). CDR1 is SGHNT, CDR2 YYREEE, per germline (reference sequence). Trimming pared 2 bases from V and 1 base from J, leaving 9 bases between. The CDR3 totals 14 residues. CDR3 DNA sequence: TGTGCCAGCAGCTTCGGCGACAGGAACACTGAAGCTTTCTTT. Protein: CASSFGDRNTEAFF.

The chain recombines TRBV7-6 with TRBJ1-2; D is ambiguous. V lost 1 base, J lost 2 bases, and 8 bases lay in between. From germline, CDR1 is SGHVS and CDR2 FNYEAQ. The CDR3 sequence is 14 residues long. The CDR3 reads CASSLEAENYGYTF. DNA of the CDR3: TGTGCCAGCAGCTTAGAAGCGGAAAACTATGGCTACACCTTC.

The sample holds one count of this clone. The chain has TRBV5-6 and TRBJ1-5; D is unresolved. The CDR3 consists of 15 residues. Trimming removed 3 bases from V and 2 bases from J, with 12 bases in between. Germline V gene lookup returns CDR1 SGHDT and CDR2 YYEEEE. CDR3 residues: CASSSWAIGNQPQHF. Here the CDR3 DNA reads TGTGCCAGCAGCTCCTGGGCCATTGGCAATCAGCCCCAGCATTTT. Complete variable domain (other parts from reference TRBV5-6 and TRBJ1-5): DAGVTQSPTHLIKTRGQQVTLRCSPKSGHDTVSWYQQALGQGPQFIFQYYEEEERQRGNFPDRFSGHQFPNYSSELNVNALLLGDSALYLCASSSWAIGNQPQHFGDGTRLSIL.

J is TRBJ1-3 and V is TRBV11-2; 7 nucleotides align to TRBD1. This CDR3 region has 15 residues. With V trimmed by 4 bases and J by 4 bases, 7 bases remained unmatched. CDR1 is SGHAT and CDR2 is FQNNGV in the germline V gene. The CDR3 DNA reads as TGTGCCAGCAGCTCTCTCCGGGACAGAGGAAACACCATATATTTT. It codes for CASSSLRDRGNTIYF.

This clone was detected a few times. The chain has TRBV6-1 and TRBJ2-6; D is undetermined. The germline gives CDR1 MNHNS, CDR2 SASEGT. The CDR3 spans 13 residues. The ends were cut back, 7 bases at V and 2 bases at J, with 6 bases in the middle. The CDR3 reads CASILTGANVLTF. The CDR3 DNA reads TGTGCCAGCATTCTAACTGGGGCCAACGTCCTGACTTTC.

This clone was recorded a few times. The J gene is TRBJ1-2, the V gene TRBV5-8, with D possibly being TRBD1 (6 bases). This CDR3 is built from 17 residues. Trimming removed 0 bases from V and 4 bases from J, with 19 bases in between. In germline, CDR1 is SGHTS, CDR2 YDEGEE. CDR3 amino acids: CASSLEDSPGWGYGYTF. DNA of the CDR3: TGTGCCAGCAGCTTGGAGGACAGCCCCGGTTGGGGCTATGGCTACACCTTC.

The V call is TRBV2, the J call TRBJ2-7; no firm D call. CDR3 length: 14 residues. The germline V gene has CDR1 SNHLY and CDR2 FYNNEI. Trimming removed 2 bases at V and 10 bases at J, with 18 bases between. The CDR3 here is CASSELLARQGQYF. Here the CDR3 DNA reads TGTGCCAGCAGTGAACTTTTGGCCAGACAAGGCCAGTACTTC.

In its sample, this clone was seen once. This rearrangement joins TRBV19 to TRBJ1-5; TRBD1 agrees at 8 bases. This CDR3 region has 16 residues. The ends lost 4 bases at V and 1 base at J; junction bases unmatched: 6. CDR1 and CDR2 from the germline V gene are LNHDA and SQIVND (reference sequence). CDR3 loop: CASSTWTGPSNQPQHF. For the CDR3, the DNA is TGTGCCAGTAGTACTTGGACAGGGCCGAGCAATCAGCCCCAGCATTTT.

This rearrangement joins TRBV27 to TRBJ2-7; 9 nucleotides align to TRBD2. CDR1 MNHEY and CDR2 SMNVEV come from the germline V gene (reference sequence). This CDR3 region has 14 residues. V lost 0 bases, J lost 3 bases, and 0 bases stayed unmatched. CDR3 nucleotide sequence: TGTGCCAGCAGTTTATCTAGCGGGAGCTACGAGCAGTACTTC. It is translated as CASSLSSGSYEQYF.

This chain connects TRBV28 to TRBJ1-2; D is perhaps TRBD1 (6 bases). V dropped 7 bases and J dropped 3 bases, with 15 bases sitting between them. Germline assignment: CDR1 MDHEN and CDR2 SYDVKM. The CDR3 is made up of 14 amino acids. CDR3 sequence reads: CASTQGRGHYGYTF. The CDR3 nucleotides read TGTGCCAGCACCCAGGGCAGGGGCCACTATGGCTACACCTTC.

J is TRBJ2-3 and V is TRBV4-3, with 14 nucleotides matching TRBD2. The CDR3 is 18 amino acids. Germline values: CDR1 LGHNA, CDR2 YSLEER. V trimming: 0 bases; J trimming: 5 bases; junction bases outside the gene matches: 7. The CDR3 nucleotides are TGCGCCAGCAGCCAAGATCAAGGACTAGCGGGAGGTGGAGATACGCAGTATTTT. Translating it yields CASSQDQGLAGGGDTQYF.

The chain combines TRBV9 with TRBJ2-7; 9 nucleotides match TRBD1. V lost 0 bases, J lost 6 bases, and 4 bases stayed unmatched. The CDR3 length is 14 residues. CDR1 is SGDLS and CDR2 is YYNGEE in the germline V gene. The CDR3 nucleotides read TGTGCCAGCAGCGTAGCAGGACAGGGGTTCGAGCAGTACTTC. Its protein product is CASSVAGQGFEQYF.

The chain has TRBV29-1 and TRBJ1-2, with a weak D call TRBD1 (6 bases). V was trimmed by 6 bases and J by 4 bases, leaving 18 bases between them. CDR3 length equals 14 residues. Germline assignment: CDR1 SQVTM and CDR2 ANQGSEA. The chain's CDR3 is CSVRTAYSSYGYTF. CDR3 coding DNA: TGCAGCGTCCGGACAGCCTACTCAAGCTATGGCTACACCTTC.

This rearrangement joins TRBV7-3 to TRBJ2-7; 7 nucleotides agree with TRBD2. The CDR3 runs to 14 residues. Germline CDR1 reads SGHTA; CDR2 reads FQGTGA. Unmatched junction bases numbered 7, after V lost 6 bases and J lost 2 bases. In DNA, the CDR3 is TGTGCCAGCAGTAGCGGGTCCCCCCCCTACGAGCAGTACTTC. As protein: CASSSGSPPYEQYF.

This sequence joins TRBV5-4 and TRBJ2-1; 11 nucleotides align to TRBD2. The germline CDR1 and CDR2 sequences are SGHNT and YYREEE (reference sequence). The CDR3 totals 17 residues. J gave up 3 bases and V 0 bases, and 5 bases lay outside the gene matches. The CDR3 sequence is CASSLGLAGGLYNEQFF. The CDR3 coding sequence is TGTGCCAGCAGCTTGGGTCTAGCGGGAGGCCTCTACAATGAGCAGTTCTTC.

V gene TRBV29-1 combines with J gene TRBJ2-1, with D possibly being TRBD2 (6 bases). The germline gives CDR1 SQVTM, CDR2 ANQGSEA. This CDR3 comprises 16 residues. Trimming removed 0 bases from V and 3 bases from J, with 15 bases in between. The CDR3 DNA sequence: TGCAGCGTTGAAGATAACAAAAAGGGACTCTACAATGAGCAGTTCTTC. This sequence encodes CSVEDNKKGLYNEQFF.

The V gene is TRBV7-3, the J gene TRBJ2-4, with D perhaps TRBD1 (6 bases). CDR1 SGHTA and CDR2 FQGTGA come from the germline V gene. The CDR3 runs 15 residues. Trimming pared 2 bases from V and 6 bases from J, leaving 14 bases between. The CDR3 reads CASSLRGVQGNIQYF. CDR3 in DNA: TGTGCCAGCAGCTTACGAGGGGTACAGGGAAACATTCAGTACTTC.

The rearrangement uses TRBV19 and TRBJ1-1; 7 bases map to TRBD1. The germline CDR1 and CDR2 sequences are LNHDA and SQIVND (reference sequence). The CDR3 has 17 amino acids. The V segment lost 6 bases and the J segment 1 base; nucleotides outside the gene matches: 14. The CDR3 reads CASSARQGSWGNTEAFF. The CDR3 DNA reads as TGTGCCAGTAGCGCCCGACAGGGATCTTGGGGGAACACTGAAGCTTTCTTT.

This chain joins TRBV19 and TRBJ1-4, with a tentative D call TRBD1 (5 bases). Trimming pared 9 bases from V and 5 bases from J, leaving 19 bases between. There are 15 residues in the CDR3. Germline V CDR1 and CDR2: LNHDA, SQIVND (reference sequence). The CDR3 spells CARRPGHEENEKLFF. The CDR3 region has the DNA TGTGCCAGGCGCCCAGGACACGAGGAAAATGAAAAACTGTTTTTT.

This sequence joins TRBV9 and TRBJ1-2; perhaps TRBD1 as D (6 bases). Germline V gene data show CDR1 as SGDLS and CDR2 as YYNGEE. The CDR3 runs to 15 residues. The V end lost 0 bases, the J end lost 3 bases, and 12 bases lay between the germline ends. CDR3 protein: CASSVGRGGYYGYTF. The DNA of the CDR3 is TGTGCCAGCAGCGTAGGTCGGGGGGGCTACTATGGCTACACCTTC.